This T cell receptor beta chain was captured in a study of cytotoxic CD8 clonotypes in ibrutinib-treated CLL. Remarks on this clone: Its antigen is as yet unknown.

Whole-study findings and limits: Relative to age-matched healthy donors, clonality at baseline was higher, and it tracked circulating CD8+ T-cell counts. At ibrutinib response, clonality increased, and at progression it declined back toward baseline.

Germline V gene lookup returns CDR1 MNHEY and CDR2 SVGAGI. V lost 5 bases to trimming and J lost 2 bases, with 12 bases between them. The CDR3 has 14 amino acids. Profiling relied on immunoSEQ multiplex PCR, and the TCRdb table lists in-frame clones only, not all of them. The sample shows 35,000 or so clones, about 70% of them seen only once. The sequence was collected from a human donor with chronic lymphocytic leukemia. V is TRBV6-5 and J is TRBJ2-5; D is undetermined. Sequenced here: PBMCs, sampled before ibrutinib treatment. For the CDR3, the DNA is TGTGCCAGCAGTGAAAGTCGGAGTCAAGAGACCCAGTACTTC. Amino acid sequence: CASSESRSQETQYF.